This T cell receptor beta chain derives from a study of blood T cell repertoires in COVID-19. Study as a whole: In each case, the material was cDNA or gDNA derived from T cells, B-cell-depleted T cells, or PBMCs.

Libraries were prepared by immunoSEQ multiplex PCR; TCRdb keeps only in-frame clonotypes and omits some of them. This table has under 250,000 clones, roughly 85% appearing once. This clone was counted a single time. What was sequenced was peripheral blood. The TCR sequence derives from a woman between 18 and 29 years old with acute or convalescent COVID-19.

The CDR3 is CASSQVNNYKLHF. CDR3 sequence (DNA): TGTGCCAGCAGCCAAGTTAACAACTATAAACTGCATTTT. The chain couples TRBV3-1 (or the pseudogene TRBV3-2) to TRBJ1-5; D gene unclear. The CDR3 runs 13 residues. V was pared by 1 base and J by 15 bases, with 16 bases between. Germline lookup yields CDR1 LGHDT and CDR2 YNNKEL (reference sequence).